Sequencing of this TCR beta chain was carried out in a study of beta chain features in type 1 diabetes. Note on this clone: The antigen is unknown.

The study reverse transcribed the entire isolated RNA, so it sequenced expressed TCRB transcripts. The average for stem cell-like memory T cell samples was about a million reads. Produced via immunoSEQ multiplex PCR; TCRdb's table is partial and in-frame only. Of roughly 14,000 clones in the sample, 65% were seen once. Unmatched junction bases numbered 8, after V lost 5 bases and J lost 1 base. There are 16 residues in the CDR3. Study-wide findings and caveats: Comparison showed that naive, central memory and Treg TCRB repertoires appeared more similar among patients than among healthy donors. All four CD4+ subsets of Type 1 diabetes patients contained TCRB CDR3s that were moderately but significantly shorter. A cDNA-based sequencing approach could over-represent cells with high TCR expression. Type 1 diabetes patients had VDJ junctions that carried fewer insertions and more deletions.

Sequences were obtained from stem cell memory CD4+ T cells from blood. The sequence was collected from a woman aged 18-29 years with type 1 diabetes. The V and J genes are TRBV23-1 and TRBJ2-7, with TRBD2 matching 10 bases. TRBV23-1 is identified as an open reading frame with a role that is uncertain. Here the CDR3 reads CASSYRAGGISYEQYF. CDR3 in DNA: TGCGCCAGCAGTTACCGAGCGGGGGGGATATCCTACGAGCAGTACTTC.